This TCR beta chain was identified during a study of blood T cell repertoires in COVID-19. As for the study in general: The samples span acute and convalescent COVID-19 from the United States, Italy and Spain.

From germline, CDR1 is MGHRA and CDR2 YSYEKL. The CDR3 totals 13 residues. The J segment lost 7 bases and the V segment lost 3 bases, leaving 5 bases of the junction unmatched. How the authors handled the data: Estimated nucleated cell counts came from reference gene primer amplification. Assay: immunoSEQ multiplex PCR; the TCRdb copy retains only in-frame clones and omits some. V and J calls and clone size come straight from that table; D and trimming were deduced from the DNA. The repertoire includes 250,000 to 350,000 clones, approximately 90% of them detected once, and approximately 6.8% sits in the top ten.

The sequencing input was peripheral blood. The rearrangement links TRBV4-1 to TRBJ1-1; 7 bases map to TRBD1. The receptor was derived from a young woman with COVID-19, enrolled during active disease. The CDR3 coding sequence is TGCGCCAGCAGCCAGGGGGACAGCATTGAAGCTTTCTTT. It translates to CASSQGDSIEAFF.